The 30 T cell receptor beta chains in this list originate from one sample, sequenced in a study of blood T cell repertoires in COVID-19. The method was immunoSEQ multiplex PCR; TCRdb's version includes in-frame clones alone and lacks a portion of them. The profile shows 140,000 or so clones, 85% of them singletons. Sequencing was carried out using peripheral blood. Receptors were obtained from a man aged 45-65 years with acute or convalescent COVID-19.

The chain has TRBV25-1 and TRBJ2-7; D perhaps matches TRBD2 (5 bases). Germline V lookup: CDR1 MGHDK, CDR2 SYGVNS. The CDR3 contains 15 residues. Trimming stripped 1 base from V and 0 bases from J, with 10 bases between. The CDR3 nucleotides read TGTGCCAGCAGTGAATCGGGGTACAGCTCCTACGAGCAGTACTTC. This codes for CASSESGYSSYEQYF.

V usage is TRBV24-1 and J usage is TRBJ2-1; 8 positions match TRBD1. This CDR3 has 15 amino acids. Per germline, CDR1 KGHDR and CDR2 SFDVKD. Losses at the gene ends were 6 bases for V and 2 bases for J; bases not matched to a gene: 5. The CDR3 region has the DNA TGTGCCACCAGTTTGGGACAGGCCACCTACAATGAGCAGTTCTTC. Its translation: CATSLGQATYNEQFF.

The chain couples TRBV30 to TRBJ1-1; D remains unclear. This CDR3 has 13 residues. Germline CDR1 and CDR2: GTSNPN and SVGIG (reference sequence). Trimming removed 4 bases at V and 4 bases at J, with 13 bases between. CDR3 residues: CAWTLIEATEAFF. CDR3 bases: TGTGCCTGGACCCTGATAGAGGCCACTGAAGCTTTCTTT.

The chain combines TRBV10-2 with TRBJ2-7; 9 bases align to TRBD1. Looked up from germline, CDR1 is WSHSY and CDR2 is SAAADI. This CDR3 contains 12 residues. V lost 6 bases, J lost 6 bases, and 3 bases stayed unmatched. As DNA, the CDR3 is TGCGCCAGCAGCCTGGACAGGGGCGAGCAGTACTTC. This translates into CASSLDRGEQYF.

The chain has TRBV30 and TRBJ2-3; TRBD2 might be the D (6 bases). Germline CDR1 and CDR2: GTSNPN and SVGIG (reference sequence). The V end lost 0 bases, the J end lost 7 bases, and 26 bases lay between the germline ends. The CDR3 runs 18 residues. The CDR3 loop reads CAWSVSSYVGGSGHTQYF. For the CDR3, the DNA is TGTGCCTGGAGTGTATCGTCGTATGTCGGGGGATCAGGTCATACGCAGTATTTT.

This chain connects TRBV6-1 to TRBJ2-3; D is possibly TRBD2 (5 bases). CDR1 and CDR2 (germline): MNHNS, SASEGT. This CDR3 has 19 amino acids. V lost 2 bases to trimming and J lost 3 bases, with 24 bases between them. The chain's CDR3 is CASSEPIWSGRDFTDTQYF. The CDR3, as DNA: TGTGCCAGCAGTGAACCCATTTGGTCGGGAAGGGATTTTACAGATACGCAGTATTTT.

The chain has TRBV19 and TRBJ1-1, with no clear D. Per the germline V gene, CDR1 is LNHDA and CDR2 is SQIVND (reference sequence). V lost 4 bases and J lost 11, with 17 bases in between. The CDR3 length is 13 residues. This CDR3 reads CASSRVPSGWAFF. The CDR3 DNA is TGTGCCAGTAGTAGGGTGCCCTCGGGTTGGGCTTTCTTT.

This chain uses TRBV6-6 with TRBJ1-5; no clear D gene. This CDR3 has 15 residues. V was shortened by 0 bases and J by 7 bases, with 13 bases between the two germline ends. CDR1 is MNHNY, CDR2 SVGAGI, per germline (reference sequence). The chain's CDR3 is CASSYSNSQAQPQHF. The CDR3 region has the DNA TGTGCCAGCAGTTACTCGAACAGCCAGGCCCAGCCCCAGCATTTT.

The CDR3: CSASRGVNTEAFF. CDR3 coding DNA: TGCAGTGCTAGTAGAGGAGTGAACACTGAAGCTTTCTTT. This sequence joins TRBV20-1 and TRBJ1-1; D gene uncertain. CDR1 is DFQATT, CDR2 SNEGSKA, per germline (reference sequence). This CDR3 contains 13 residues. V gave up 3 bases and J gave up 0 bases, with 8 bases separating them.

This rearrangement joins TRBV30 to TRBJ1-5; TRBD1 matches at 7 bases. There are 13 residues in the CDR3. The germline V gene encodes CDR1 GTSNPN and CDR2 SVGIG (reference sequence). V gave up 6 bases and J gave up 0 bases; unmatched junction bases: 2. CDR3 in amino acids: CACRGYSNQPQHF. DNA of the CDR3: TGTGCCTGCAGGGGGTATAGCAATCAGCCCCAGCATTTT.

CDR3 DNA sequence: TGTGCCAGCAGCTCTCCTTCGGGACAGTATAACTATGGCTACACCTTC. Translated, it gives CASSSPSGQYNYGYTF. The chain combines TRBV5-4 with TRBJ1-2, with TRBD1 identical over 7 bases. Germline lookup yields CDR1 SGHNT and CDR2 YYREEE (reference sequence). The junction had 9 bases not matched to a gene; V was cut back by 3 bases and J by 1 base. This CDR3 has 16 residues. Supplemented by reference TRBV5-4 and TRBJ1-2, the full variable domain reads ETGVTQSPTHLIKTRGQQVTLRCSSQSGHNTVSWYQQALGQGPQFIFQYYREEENGRGNFPPRFSGLQFPNYSSELNVNALELDDSALYLCASSSPSGQYNYGYTFGSGTRLTVV.

V gene TRBV6-6 combines with J gene TRBJ1-1; D perhaps matches TRBD1 (6 bases). V lost 6 bases, J lost 11 bases, and 22 bases lay in between. CDR1 and CDR2 (germline): MNHNY, SVGAGI (reference sequence). The CDR3 runs 14 residues. The CDR3: CASRPQGQLRDAFF. CDR3 coding DNA: TGTGCCAGCAGGCCACAGGGTCAGCTCCGAGATGCTTTCTTT.

The chain joins TRBV14 to TRBJ1-6; D gene ambiguous. Germline V gene sequence: CDR1 SGHDN, CDR2 FVKESK. V shed 0 bases and J shed 8 bases, with 11 bases lying between them. The CDR3 is 15 residues long. The CDR3 sequence is CASSQDYPVYSPLHF. The DNA for the CDR3 is TGTGCCAGCAGCCAAGACTACCCCGTATATTCACCCCTCCACTTT.

The V call is TRBV4-1, the J call TRBJ2-3; TRBD2 matches at 12 bases. Per germline, CDR1 MGHRA and CDR2 YSYEKL. This CDR3 spans 16 amino acids. Trimming cost V 5 bases and J 2 bases; bases outside gene matches: 5. Written as DNA, the CDR3 is TGCGCCAGCAGCAACAGACTAGCGGGGGTCACAGATACGCAGTATTTT. Its translation is CASSNRLAGVTDTQYF.

This chain links TRBV5-8 with TRBJ2-3, with a tentative D call TRBD2 (5 bases). V was cut by 0 bases and J by 7 bases, with 15 bases left in between. Germline CDR1 reads SGHTS; CDR2 reads YDEGEE. This CDR3 spans 15 amino acids. The CDR3 region is CASSLVPGTRNTQYF. The CDR3 DNA reads TGTGCCAGCAGCTTGGTCCCGGGAACGAGGAATACGCAGTATTTT.

The chain carries TRBV6-5 and TRBJ2-3, with D possibly matching TRBD2 (6 bases). V dropped 6 bases and J dropped 6 bases, with 10 bases sitting between them. In germline, CDR1 is MNHEY, CDR2 SVGAGI. The CDR3 spans 12 residues. Here the CDR3 DNA reads TGTGCCAGCAGCATTCGGGGGGATACGCAGTATTTT. Translation gives CASSIRGDTQYF.

The chain uses TRBV10-3 and TRBJ2-1, with 12 bases identical to TRBD1. CDR3 length: 15 residues. Trimming cost V 6 bases and J 5 bases; bases outside gene matches: 5. Looked up from germline, CDR1 is ENHRY and CDR2 is SYGVKD. The CDR3 here is CAIRPRDRGHNEQFF. The CDR3 DNA sequence: TGTGCCATCAGGCCCCGGGACAGGGGGCACAATGAGCAGTTCTTC.

V gene TRBV5-1 combines with J gene TRBJ1-2, with 12 bases aligning to TRBD1. J gave up 7 bases and V 4 bases, and 5 bases lay outside the gene matches. The CDR3 consists of 14 residues. Germline V gives CDR1 SGHRS, CDR2 YFSETQ. CDR3 bases: TGCGCCAGCAGCGTGGGGACAGGGGGCCCTGGCTACACCTTC. This encodes CASSVGTGGPGYTF.

The chain joins TRBV27 to TRBJ1-4; D gene ambiguous. With 0 bases removed from V and 8 bases from J, the gap between germline ends came to 16 bases. There are 16 residues in the CDR3. From germline, CDR1 is MNHEY and CDR2 SMNVEV (reference sequence). CDR3: CASSLSGGVFGEKLFF. In DNA form, the CDR3 reads TGTGCCAGCAGTTTATCGGGTGGAGTGTTCGGAGAAAAACTGTTTTTT.

The rearrangement joins TRBV30 to TRBJ2-7, with D possibly matching TRBD1 (5 bases). In germline, CDR1 is GTSNPN, CDR2 SVGIG (reference sequence). The CDR3 is made up of 13 amino acids. Deletions cut 3 bases from V and 2 bases from J, with 11 bases between. The CDR3: CAWREGHAYEQYF. CDR3 sequence (DNA): TGTGCCTGGAGGGAAGGACACGCCTACGAGCAGTACTTC. The complete variable domain, with remaining parts taken from reference TRBV30 and TRBJ2-7, reads SQTIHQWPATLVQPVGSPLSLECTVEGTSNPNLYWYRQAAGRGLQLLFYSVGIGQISSEVPQNLSASRPQDRQFILSSKKLLLSDSGFYLCAWREGHAYEQYFGPGTRLTVT.

This chain links TRBV7-9 with TRBJ1-1; TRBD1 is a possible D gene (5 bases). V shed 8 bases and J shed 10 bases, with 20 bases lying between them. Germline CDR1 is SEHNR and CDR2 is FQNEAQ (reference sequence). The CDR3 is made up of 13 amino acids. The CDR3 DNA follows: TGTGCCAGCTCTTACACGGGCGATAGGGGAGCTTTCTTT. This translates into CASSYTGDRGAFF.

V is TRBV3-1 (or the pseudogene TRBV3-2) and J is TRBJ2-7; 8 bases are shared with TRBD2. Losses at the gene ends were 0 bases for V and 3 bases for J; bases not matched to a gene: 10. This CDR3 comprises 17 residues. Germline CDR1 reads LGHDT; CDR2 reads YNNKEL (reference sequence). The CDR3: CASSQESSSGFHYEQYF. The CDR3 coding sequence is TGTGCCAGCAGCCAAGAATCGTCTAGCGGGTTCCACTACGAGCAGTACTTC.

V and J are TRBV24-1 and TRBJ2-2; 9 positions agree with TRBD2. The trim removed 3 bases at V and 3 bases at J, leaving 4 bases unmatched. The CDR3 is made up of 16 amino acids. Germline V gives CDR1 KGHDR, CDR2 SFDVKD. The CDR3 here is CATSDAGGPHTGELFF. The CDR3 bases are TGTGCCACCAGTGATGCGGGGGGGCCCCACACCGGGGAGCTGTTTTTT.

The chain links TRBV14 to TRBJ2-7; no firm D call. Trimming cost V 0 bases and J 4 bases, with 7 bases left between them. Germline V gene data show CDR1 as SGHDN and CDR2 as FVKESK. CDR3 length: 13 amino acids. CDR3 residues: CASSQDLGYEQYF. The DNA for the CDR3 is TGTGCCAGCAGCCAAGATCTCGGGTACGAGCAGTACTTC.

The genes are TRBV9 and TRBJ1-4; possible D gene TRBD1, 5 bases. The CDR3 is 15 amino acids. Between the trimmed V and J ends, which lost 3 bases and 8 bases, there was a span of 17 bases. The germline gives CDR1 SGDLS, CDR2 YYNGEE. The CDR3 nucleotides are TGTGCCAGCAGCGCCGACAGTACCCACAGCGAAAAACTGTTTTTT. Translating it yields CASSADSTHSEKLFF.

This chain links TRBV9 with TRBJ1-5, with 10 nucleotides matching TRBD1. There are 19 residues in the CDR3. Trimming at V came to 3 bases and at J to 1 base, leaving 13 bases not matched to a gene. From germline, CDR1 is SGDLS and CDR2 YYNGEE. The DNA of the CDR3 is TGTGCCAGCAGCGCGCAGGGACAGGGGCCTAAATGGAGCAATCAGCCCCAGCATTTT. Amino acid sequence: CASSAQGQGPKWSNQPQHF. Full variable domain (rest looked up from reference TRBV9 and TRBJ1-5): DSGVTQTPKHLITATGQRVTLRCSPRSGDLSVYWYQQSLDQGLQFLIQYYNGEERAKGNILERFSAQQFPDLHSELNLSSLELGDSALYFCASSAQGQGPKWSNQPQHFGDGTRLSIL.

This clone was counted a few times. This rearrangement joins TRBV7-9 to TRBJ1-4, with D perhaps matching TRBD1 (5 bases). V lost 3 bases and J lost 7, with 18 bases in between. This CDR3 comprises 16 residues. The germline CDR1 and CDR2 sequences are SEHNR and FQNEAQ (reference sequence). The CDR3 protein is CASSFFPAGRSEKLFF. The DNA for the CDR3 is TGTGCCAGCAGCTTCTTCCCGGCAGGGCGGAGTGAAAAACTGTTTTTT. The entire variable domain, with the rest obtained from reference TRBV7-9 and TRBJ1-4, is as follows: DTGVSQNPRHKITKRGQNVTFRCDPISEHNRLYWYRQTLGQGPEFLTYFQNEAQLEKSRLLSDRFSAERPKGSFSTLEIQRTEQGDSAMYLCASSFFPAGRSEKLFFGSGTQLSVL.

The chain has TRBV6-5 and TRBJ1-1; D is unclear. The germline gives CDR1 MNHEY, CDR2 SVGAGI. The CDR3 has 15 residues. Trimming left V 0 bases short and J 2 bases short, with 10 bases between. CDR3 residues: CASSYSWQFNTEAFF. Here the CDR3 DNA reads TGTGCCAGCAGTTACTCTTGGCAGTTTAACACTGAAGCTTTCTTT.

The chain is built from TRBV4-1 and TRBJ2-2; D is undetermined. Trimming took off 1 base at V and 5 bases at J, with 5 bases between the two ends. There are 13 residues in the CDR3. From germline, CDR1 is MGHRA and CDR2 YSYEKL. CDR3 coding DNA: TGCGCCAGCAGCCAAGTCACTACCGGGGAGCTGTTTTTT. Amino acids: CASSQVTTGELFF.

The rearrangement links TRBV30 to TRBJ2-2, with D maybe TRBD1 (5 bases). V lost 4 bases to trimming and J lost 5 bases, with 17 bases between them. Looked up from germline, CDR1 is GTSNPN and CDR2 is SVGIG (reference sequence). The CDR3 spans 15 residues. The CDR3 DNA sequence: TGTGCCTGGACCGGATCGGCAGGGATGACCGGGGAGCTGTTTTTT. Protein sequence: CAWTGSAGMTGELFF. The full variable domain, completed using reference TRBV30 and TRBJ2-2, is SQTIHQWPATLVQPVGSPLSLECTVEGTSNPNLYWYRQAAGRGLQLLFYSVGIGQISSEVPQNLSASRPQDRQFILSSKKLLLSDSGFYLCAWTGSAGMTGELFFGEGSRLTVL.